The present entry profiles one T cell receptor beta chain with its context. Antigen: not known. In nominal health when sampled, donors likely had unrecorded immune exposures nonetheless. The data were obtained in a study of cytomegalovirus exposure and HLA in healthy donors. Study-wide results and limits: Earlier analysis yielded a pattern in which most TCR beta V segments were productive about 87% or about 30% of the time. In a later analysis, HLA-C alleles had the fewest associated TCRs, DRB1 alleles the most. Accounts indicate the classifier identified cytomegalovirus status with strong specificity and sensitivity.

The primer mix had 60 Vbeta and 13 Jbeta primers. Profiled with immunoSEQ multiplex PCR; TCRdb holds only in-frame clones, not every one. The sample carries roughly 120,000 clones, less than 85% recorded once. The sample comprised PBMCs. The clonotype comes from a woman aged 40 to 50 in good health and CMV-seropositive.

As DNA, the CDR3 is TGTGCCAGCAGCCAAGTATTTGGACTAGCGGGGGGTGTCGCCTACGAGCAGTACTTC. Translation gives CASSQVFGLAGGVAYEQYF. V gene TRBV4-2 combines with J gene TRBJ2-7; 14 nucleotides align to TRBD2. Germline V gene sequence: CDR1 LGHNA, CDR2 YNFKEQ. V was pared by 1 base and J by 2 bases, with 10 bases of the junction left unmatched. The CDR3 runs to 19 residues.